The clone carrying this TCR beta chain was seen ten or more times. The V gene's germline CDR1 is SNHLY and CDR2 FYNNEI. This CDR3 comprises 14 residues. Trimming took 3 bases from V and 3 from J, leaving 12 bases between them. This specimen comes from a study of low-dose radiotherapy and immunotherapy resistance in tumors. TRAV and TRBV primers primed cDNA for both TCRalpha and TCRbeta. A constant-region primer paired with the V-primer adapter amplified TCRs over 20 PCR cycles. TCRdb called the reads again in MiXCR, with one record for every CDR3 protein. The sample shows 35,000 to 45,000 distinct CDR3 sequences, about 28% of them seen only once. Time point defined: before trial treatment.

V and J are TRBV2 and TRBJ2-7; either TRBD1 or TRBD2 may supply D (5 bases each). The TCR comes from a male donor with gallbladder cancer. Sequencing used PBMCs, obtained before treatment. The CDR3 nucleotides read TGTGCCAGCAGTGACCGGGACGGGTACTACGAGCAGTACTTC. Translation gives CASSDRDGYYEQYF.